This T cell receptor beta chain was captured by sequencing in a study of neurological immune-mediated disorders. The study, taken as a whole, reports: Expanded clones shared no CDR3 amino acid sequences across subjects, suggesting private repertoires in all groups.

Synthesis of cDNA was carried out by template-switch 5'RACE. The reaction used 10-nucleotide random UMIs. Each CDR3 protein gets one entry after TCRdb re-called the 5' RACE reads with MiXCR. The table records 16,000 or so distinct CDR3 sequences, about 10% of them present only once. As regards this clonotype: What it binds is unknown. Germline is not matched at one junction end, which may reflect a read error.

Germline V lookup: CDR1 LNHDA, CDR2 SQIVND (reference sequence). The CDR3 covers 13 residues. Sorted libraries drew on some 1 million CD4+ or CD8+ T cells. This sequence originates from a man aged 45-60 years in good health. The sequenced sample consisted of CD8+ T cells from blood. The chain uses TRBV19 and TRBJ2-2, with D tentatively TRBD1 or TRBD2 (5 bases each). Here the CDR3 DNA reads TGTGCCAGTAGTATTGGGGGAGCCGGGAAGCTGTTTTTT. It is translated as CASSIGGAGKLFF.